This T cell receptor beta chain was documented in a study of shared clonotypes between healthy human individuals. Trimming took 3 bases from V and 5 from J; bases not matched to a gene: 2. Germline CDR1 MNHEY, CDR2 SMNVEV (reference sequence). CDR3 length equals 14 residues. As defined, naive CD8 cells were CD45RO-negative and positively selected for CCR7, with terminally differentiated effector memory CD45RA+ cells excluded. The repertoire was sequenced with immunoSEQ multiplex PCR; TCRdb's copy has only in-frame clones and lacks some. The sample has around 2.1 million clones; under 95% are singletons.

This chain uses TRBV27 with TRBJ1-1; 11 positions match TRBD1. What was sequenced was naive CD8+ T cells from PBMCs. The receptor was isolated from a man aged 18 to 30 in good health. Some clones in this sample may be carry-over from other donors' samples. The CDR3 sequence is CASSLDRGHTEAFF. The CDR3 coding sequence is TGTGCCAGCAGTTTGGACAGGGGGCATACTGAAGCTTTCTTT.